This is a list of T cell receptor beta chains from one sample in a study of blood T cell repertoires in COVID-19. Profiled with immunoSEQ multiplex PCR; TCRdb holds only in-frame clones, not every one. Of about 140,000 clones listed, about 87% are singletons. The sequenced sample consisted of peripheral blood. The receptors here all came from a man between 60 and 75 years old with active or convalescent COVID-19. CDR3s include the opening cysteine and the closing phenylalanine or tryptophan. A D gene is named only where the DNA matches it firmly. Expanded clones get a size class; other rows say once, few or many, or leave the size out.

. | TRBJ1-1 | TRBV5-1 | TRBD1 | CASSVDRGQNTEAFF | TGCGCCAGCAGCGTCGACAGGGGCCAGAACACTGAAGCTTTCTTT
. | TRBJ2-1 | TRBV29-1 | . | CSVDRRDTSYNEQFF | TGCAGCGTTGACCGCCGGGACACTTCCTACAATGAGCAGTTCTTC
. | TRBJ2-1 | TRBV10-3 | . | CAISAGDEQFF | TGTGCCATCAGTGCAGGGGATGAGCAGTTCTTC
. | TRBJ1-2 | TRBV28 | . | CASSYSTGNGYTF | TGTGCCAGCAGTTACTCTACAGGGAACGGCTACACCTTC
. | TRBJ1-3 | TRBV9 | TRBD1 | CASSVVGRGQDTIYF | TGTGCCAGCAGCGTAGTAGGCAGGGGGCAAGACACCATATATTTT
. | TRBJ2-7 | TRBV7-9 | TRBD2 | CASSLAGTSGVSYEQYF | TGTGCCAGCAGCTTAGCAGGGACTAGCGGGGTATCCTACGAGCAGTACTTC
. | TRBJ1-2 | TRBV4-1 | . | CASSQDRGNYGYTF | TGCGCCAGCAGCCAAGATCGGGGGAACTATGGCTACACCTTC
. | TRBJ2-7 | TRBV28 | . | CASSLAEIKYEQYF | TGTGCCAGCAGTTTAGCGGAAATTAAATACGAGCAGTACTTC
. | TRBJ2-7 | TRBV19 | . | CASSIDSTYEQYF | TGTGCCAGTAGTATAGACAGTACCTACGAGCAGTACTTC
. | TRBJ2-1 | TRBV3-1/TRBV3-2 | . | CASSPGEFF | TGTGCCAGCAGCCCAGGGGAGTTCTTC
few | TRBJ2-3 | TRBV29-1 | TRBD1 | CSVARGTGGTDTQYF | TGCAGCGTTGCGCGAGGGACAGGGGGGACAGATACGCAGTATTTT
once | TRBJ1-6 | TRBV25-1 | . | CASSPSEGWNSPLHF | TGTGCCAGCAGTCCATCGGAGGGTTGGAATTCACCCCTCCACTTT
. | TRBJ2-1 | TRBV11-2 | TRBD2 | CASRYVGLAPDNEQFF | TGTGCCAGCAGATACGTCGGACTAGCTCCTGACAATGAGCAGTTCTTC
. | TRBJ2-2 | TRBV4-1 | . | CASSQLQGPNTGELFF | TGCGCCAGCAGCCAGCTACAGGGCCCGAACACCGGGGAGCTGTTTTTT
. | TRBJ2-7 | TRBV24-1 | . | CATSDGQYEQYF | TGTGCCACCAGTGATGGACAGTACGAGCAGTACTTC
. | TRBJ1-5 | TRBV19 | . | CASRRSGFGDQPQHF | TGTGCCAGTAGAAGATCAGGGTTTGGAGATCAGCCCCAGCATTTT
. | TRBJ2-2 | TRBV7-9 | TRBD1 | CASSTGETGELFF | TGTGCCAGCAGCACAGGGGAGACCGGGGAGCTGTTTTTT
. | TRBJ1-2 | TRBV6-5 | . | CASRRSGGGNYGYTF | TGTGCCAGCAGACGATCGGGGGGGGGTAACTATGGCTACACCTTC
. | TRBJ2-3 | TRBV25-1 | . | CASSGYRGTDTQYF | TGTGCCAGCAGTGGATACAGGGGCACAGATACGCAGTATTTT
. | TRBJ2-7 | TRBV20-1 | . | CSAIDTYEQYF | TGCAGTGCGATCGACACCTACGAGCAGTACTTC
. | TRBJ2-3 | TRBV7-9 | . | CASSSGTPLLWDDTDTQYF | TGTGCCAGCAGCTCCGGGACTCCCTTGTTGTGGGATGACACAGATACGCAGTATTTT
. | TRBJ1-1 | TRBV28 | . | CASSLPPRGATEAFF | TGTGCCAGCAGTTTACCCCCCAGAGGCGCGACTGAAGCTTTCTTT
. | TRBJ1-2 | TRBV6-5 | . | CASSYSPRGRNYGYTF | TGTGCCAGCAGTTACTCCCCGAGAGGCCGGAACTATGGCTACACCTTC
. | TRBJ2-7 | TRBV19 | . | CASSTPRDLAYEQYF | TGTGCCAGTAGTACCCCCCGGGATCTCGCCTACGAGCAGTACTTC
. | TRBJ2-3 | TRBV4-1 | TRBD2 | CASSHSSGISTDTQYF | TGCGCCAGCAGCCACTCTAGCGGGATTAGCACAGATACGCAGTATTTT
. | TRBJ1-1 | TRBV10-3 | . | CAISDPGGGAFF | TGTGCCATCAGTGATCCGGGGGGTGGAGCTTTCTTT
. | TRBJ2-1 | TRBV6-5 | TRBD1 | CASSYFRQGANNEQFF | TGTGCCAGCAGTTACTTCAGACAGGGGGCTAACAATGAGCAGTTCTTC
. | TRBJ1-3 | TRBV7-8 | TRBD1 | CASSLSGGLAGNTIYF | TGTGCCAGCAGCTTATCAGGGGGGCTAGCCGGAAACACCATATATTTT
. | TRBJ2-1 | TRBV4-1 | TRBD2 | CASSAGLAGGGYNEQFF | TGCGCCAGCAGCGCGGGGCTAGCGGGAGGTGGCTACAATGAGCAGTTCTTC
once | TRBJ1-2 | TRBV12-3/TRBV12-4 | . | CASSLTDYGYTF | TGTGCCAGCAGTTTGACAGACTATGGCTACACCTTC
. | TRBJ2-3 | TRBV5-1 | . | CASSLGLVTDTQYF | TGCGCCAGCAGCTTGGGACTAGTCACAGATACGCAGTATTTT
once | TRBJ2-1 | TRBV18 | TRBD2 | CASSPGLAGPNEQFF | TGTGCCAGCTCACCAGGACTAGCGGGACCGAATGAGCAGTTCTTC
. | TRBJ2-1 | TRBV5-1 | TRBD1 | CASSPQGYEQFF | TGCGCCAGCAGCCCACAGGGGTATGAGCAGTTCTTC
. | TRBJ1-1 | TRBV7-9 | . | CASSSYTEAFF | TGTGCCAGCAGCTCATACACTGAAGCTTTCTTT
. | TRBJ1-1 | TRBV28 | . | CASSRSTGPNTEAFF | TGTGCCAGCAGTCGATCCACAGGGCCAAACACTGAAGCTTTCTTT
. | TRBJ2-1 | TRBV28 | TRBD1 | CASSLLQGAYNEQFF | TGTGCCAGCAGTTTATTACAGGGGGCCTACAATGAGCAGTTCTTC
. | TRBJ1-2 | TRBV28 | TRBD1 | CASSFGTAGYTF | TGTGCCAGCAGTTTCGGGACAGCTGGCTACACCTTC
. | TRBJ2-5 | TRBV19 | . | CASSPSLETQYF | TGTGCCAGTAGCCCCAGTTTGGAGACCCAGTACTTC
. | TRBJ2-7 | TRBV7-6 | TRBD2 | CASSRGTSATYEQYF | TGTGCCAGCAGTCGTGGGACTAGCGCTACCTACGAGCAGTACTTC
. | TRBJ2-7 | TRBV27 | . | CASRRGTYEQYF | TGTGCCAGCAGAAGAGGTACCTACGAGCAGTACTTC
. | TRBJ2-7 | TRBV29-1 | TRBD2 | CSVEVPGTSGRAYEQYF | TGCAGCGTTGAAGTACCCGGGACTAGCGGGAGGGCCTACGAGCAGTACTTC
. | TRBJ1-6 | TRBV6-5 | . | CASRSGHVDSPLHF | TGTGCCAGCAGATCCGGACATGTAGATTCACCCCTCCACTTT
. | TRBJ2-7 | TRBV27 | TRBD2 | CASSLVAGGSYEQYF | TGTGCCAGCAGTTTAGTAGCGGGAGGGTCATACGAGCAGTACTTC
. | TRBJ2-1 | TRBV7-9 | TRBD2 | CASRGSSGSSNEQFF | TGTGCCAGCAGGGGGTCTAGCGGGAGTAGCAATGAGCAGTTCTTC
. | TRBJ2-7 | TRBV7-9 | TRBD1 | CASSPRQGRSYEQYF | TGTGCCAGCAGCCCACGACAGGGTAGGTCCTACGAGCAGTACTTC
few | TRBJ2-7 | TRBV7-2 | TRBD1 | CASSLAWDSSYEQYF | TGTGCCAGCAGCTTAGCCTGGGACAGCTCCTACGAGCAGTACTTC
. | TRBJ2-1 | TRBV10-3 | . | CAISEFGAYNEQFF | TGTGCCATCAGTGAATTTGGAGCCTACAATGAGCAGTTCTTC
. | TRBJ2-1 | TRBV10-3 | TRBD2 | CAISEGLAGPSSYNEQFF | TGTGCCATCAGTGAGGGACTAGCGGGACCCAGCTCCTACAATGAGCAGTTCTTC
. | TRBJ2-6 | TRBV6-4 | . | CASSAGSFGGGHSGANVLTF | TGTGCCAGCAGCGCCGGGTCCTTTGGGGGGGGACACTCTGGGGCCAACGTCCTGACTTTC
. | TRBJ1-1 | TRBV5-1 | . | CASRTRGVATEAFF | TGCGCCAGCAGGACTCGCGGAGTAGCCACTGAAGCTTTCTTT
. | TRBJ1-1 | TRBV6-5 | . | CASSSQVWATEAFF | TGTGCCAGCAGTTCACAGGTATGGGCCACTGAAGCTTTCTTT
. | TRBJ1-5 | TRBV19 | . | CASSISFFGSVFVNQPQHF | TGTGCCAGTAGTATATCGTTCTTCGGGTCCGTTTTTGTCAATCAGCCCCAGCATTTT
. | TRBJ1-4 | TRBV6-1 | TRBD1 | CASSEASGQGALRVFF | TGTGCCAGCAGTGAAGCGTCGGGACAGGGGGCTCTGAGGGTGTTTTTT
. | TRBJ2-1 | TRBV5-1 | . | CASSSFGPQRANNEQFF | TGCGCCAGCAGCTCCTTCGGTCCCCAGCGGGCCAACAATGAGCAGTTCTTC
. | TRBJ1-6 | TRBV28 | . | CASSLGQPPLHF | TGTGCCAGCAGTTTAGGGCAGCCACCCCTCCACTTT
. | TRBJ1-2 | TRBV9 | . | CASSVVGARGYTF | TGTGCCAGCAGCGTAGTGGGGGCGCGGGGCTACACCTTC
. | TRBJ1-3 | TRBV7-2 | . | CASSPAGKSGNTIYF | TGTGCCAGCAGCCCAGCCGGGAAGTCTGGAAACACCATATATTTT
. | TRBJ1-2 | TRBV19 | TRBD1 | CASEDRGEGGYTF | TGTGCCAGTGAGGACAGGGGCGAGGGCGGCTACACCTTC
. | TRBJ2-3 | TRBV7-2 | . | CASSFRPSARRDTQYF | TGTGCCAGCAGCTTTAGGCCTAGCGCCCGACGGGATACGCAGTATTTT